Sequencing of this TCR beta chain was carried out in a study of a mutant IDH1 vaccine in newly diagnosed glioma. Overall study context: Patients received vaccination from 4-6 weeks after radiotherapy alone, or with temozolomide cycles. Mean patient age was around 40 years; around 60% were male and roughly 38% female. At week 35 came visit V12, and visit V13 followed at week 47. Whole-study findings and limits: In 90% to 95% of patients, immune responses induced by the vaccine occurred.

Time point defined: week 47, end of study. The content of each vaccine dose was 300 ug of mutant IDH1 20-mer peptide, and topical imiquimod accompanied it. Worth noting for this clone: Its target is unknown.

Trimming left V 0 bases short and J 2 bases short, with 14 bases between. The CDR3 length is 16 residues. CDR1 is SGHDN, CDR2 FVKESK, per germline. Sequencing was performed with immunoSEQ multiplex PCR; in TCRdb, only in-frame clones are kept and a portion is missing. The sample carries about 67,000 clones, around 83% recorded once. The chain combines TRBV14 with TRBJ2-7; perhaps D is TRBD1 or TRBD2 (5 bases each). This TCR was sampled from a man aged 25-45 years with glioma. Sequenced here: PBMCs, sampled from a glioma patient whose treatment included an IDH1 peptide vaccine. CDR3 protein: CASSQDQGEMTYEQYF. The CDR3 nucleotides read TGTGCCAGCAGCCAAGATCAAGGGGAGATGACCTACGAGCAGTACTTC.